These 32 T cell receptor beta chains originate from one sample sequenced in a study of blood T cells in healthy people across ages. Alongside a J-beta primer mix, a sample-barcoded 5' primer served in a second PCR lasting about 7 to 12 cycles. TCRdb independently ran MiXCR on the 5' RACE reads; one entry per CDR3 protein. The table has 1.5 million to 2 million distinct CDR3 sequences, less than 50% seen once. Sequencing was carried out using blood. The receptor source for this set is a woman between 35 and 50 years old in good health.

This clonotype was found a few times. This sequence joins TRBV12-3 or TRBV12-4 and TRBJ2-7; tentatively, D is TRBD1 or TRBD2 (5 bases each). Trimming left V 6 bases short and J 2 bases short, with 11 bases between. There are 13 residues in the CDR3. Here the CDR3 reads CASRPGRTYEQYF. Here the CDR3 DNA reads TGTGCCAGCAGGCCGGGACGGACCTACGAGCAGTACTTC.

About this clonotype itself: A much larger clone sits a single nucleotide away, making a read error possible. This sequence joins TRBV10-3 and TRBJ2-5; 8 nucleotides line up with TRBD1. Germline V gene data show CDR1 as ENHRY and CDR2 as SYGVKD. This CDR3 region has 13 residues. With V trimmed by 6 bases and J by 3 bases, 3 bases remained unmatched. The DNA for the CDR3 is TGTGCCATCAGCCAGACAGGGGAAGAGACCCAGTACTTC. The encoded protein is CAISQTGEETQYF.

The chain carries TRBV20-1 and TRBJ2-1; D gene uncertain. The CDR3 extends over 14 amino acids. Germline V gene sequence: CDR1 DFQATT, CDR2 SNEGSKA (reference sequence). This chain's CDR3 is CSAKSEFVHNEQFF. Here the CDR3 DNA reads TGCAGCGCCAAATCAGAGTTTGTCCACAATGAGCAGTTCTTC.

The V and J genes are TRBV10-1 and TRBJ2-4; 10 bases are a match to TRBD1. Looked up from germline, CDR1 is WNHNN and CDR2 is SYGVQD (reference sequence). Trimming at V came to 4 bases and at J to 3 bases, leaving 9 bases not matched to a gene. The CDR3 is 17 residues long. The CDR3 DNA is TGCGCCAGCAGTGCAAAAGGGACAGGGGTCATCAAAAACATTCAGTACTTC. It yields the protein CASSAKGTGVIKNIQYF.

The chain carries TRBV27 and TRBJ2-7; tentative D call: TRBD2 (6 bases). From germline, CDR1 is MNHEY and CDR2 SMNVEV (reference sequence). V was clipped by 5 bases and J by 1 base, with 12 bases between them. CDR3 length: 14 residues. In DNA form, the CDR3 reads TGTGCCAGCAGTGAACCCGGGGGTTCCTACGAGCAGTACTTC. It encodes CASSEPGGSYEQYF.

This clonotype has just one count. The chain uses TRBV3-1 and TRBJ2-7, with 10 bases identical to TRBD2. Per germline, CDR1 LGHDT and CDR2 YNNKEL (reference sequence). This CDR3 is built from 20 residues. V gave up 4 bases and J gave up 0 bases; unmatched junction bases: 18. CDR3 nucleotide sequence: TGTGCCAGCAGCCCGGACGGGCTAGCGGGGGCGGACATAAACTCCTACGAGCAGTACTTC. Protein: CASSPDGLAGADINSYEQYF.

CDR3 nucleotides: TGTGCCAGCAGCGTCAGGGGGGGACTAGCGTGGGATGAGCAGTTCTTC. Translation gives CASSVRGGLAWDEQFF. J is TRBJ2-1 and V is TRBV7-6; 10 bases are shared with TRBD2. The CDR3 has 16 residues. Losses at the gene ends were 5 bases for V and 8 bases for J; bases not matched to a gene: 12. Germline loops: CDR1 SGHVS, CDR2 FNYEAQ.

There are a few counts of this clonotype. The chain carries TRBV2 and TRBJ2-5; 7 bases match TRBD1. Unmatched junction bases numbered 11, after V lost 8 bases and J lost 2 bases. Germline CDR1 is SNHLY and CDR2 is FYNNEI. This CDR3 is 15 amino acids long. The CDR3 spells CASRPRSGGQETQYF. The CDR3 DNA follows: TGTGCCAGCCGCCCTCGGTCAGGGGGACAAGAGACCCAGTACTTC.

This clonotype showed up just a few times. This chain connects TRBV7-9 to TRBJ2-5; possibly TRBD2 for D (6 bases). V was cut by 5 bases and J by 3 bases, with 16 bases left in between. The CDR3 runs to 15 residues. Germline values: CDR1 SEHNR, CDR2 FQNEAQ (reference sequence). The CDR3, as DNA: TGTGCCAGCAGCCCCTATCCCGGGGGAAAAGAGACCCAGTACTTC. The encoded protein is CASSPYPGGKETQYF. The variable domain in full, with the rest retrieved from reference TRBV7-9 and TRBJ2-5, is DTGVSQNPRHKITKRGQNVTFRCDPISEHNRLYWYRQTLGQGPEFLTYFQNEAQLEKSRLLSDRFSAERPKGSFSTLEIQRTEQGDSAMYLCASSPYPGGKETQYFGPGTRLLVL.

A remark on this clonotype: Germline is not matched at one junction end, which may reflect a read error. The chain carries TRBV7-6 and TRBJ2-7; no reliable D call. The CDR3 covers 12 residues. The germline V gene has CDR1 SGHVS and CDR2 FNYEAQ. CDR3 in amino acids: CASTLKGDEQYF. CDR3 DNA: TGTGCCAGCACCTTAAAAGGTGATGAGCAGTACTTC.

This clonotype has ten or more counts. The chain joins TRBV4-1 to TRBJ2-1, with 7 bases fitting TRBD2. Germline V gene lookup returns CDR1 MGHRA and CDR2 YSYEKL. This CDR3 is 18 amino acids long. J lost 0 bases, V lost 0 bases, and 8 bases had no gene match. The CDR3 protein is CASSQDREGRPSYNEQFF. CDR3 nucleotide sequence: TGCGCCAGCAGCCAAGATAGGGAGGGGAGACCCTCCTACAATGAGCAGTTCTTC.

The gene calls are TRBV7-2 and TRBJ2-5; a possible D gene is TRBD1 (5 bases). The DNA end lines up better with TRBJ2-7; the J call may be wrong. Per the germline V gene, CDR1 is SGHTA and CDR2 is FQGNSA. The length of the CDR3 is 14 residues. CDR3 bases: TGTGCCAGCAGCTTAGCGCAGGGTTGGAACGAGCAGTACTTC. Encoded protein: CASSLAQGWNEQYF.

V usage is TRBV11-2 and J usage is TRBJ1-6, with D perhaps TRBD1 (5 bases). The CDR3 loop spans 17 amino acids. Per the germline V gene, CDR1 is SGHAT and CDR2 is FQNNGV. The germline V and J ends were trimmed by 2 bases and 0 bases, with 11 bases remaining between them. CDR3 sequence: CASSLTGASSYNSPLHF. CDR3 bases: TGTGCCAGCAGCTTAACTGGGGCGAGCTCCTATAATTCACCCCTCCACTTT.

This clonotype occurred a few times. The chain uses TRBV4-3 and TRBJ1-4; 7 bases line up with TRBD1. The CDR3 is 15 amino acids. Losses at the gene ends were 4 bases for V and 4 bases for J; bases not matched to a gene: 6. Per the germline V gene, CDR1 is LGHNA and CDR2 is YSLEER. The CDR3 spells CASSPRGEGNEKLFF. CDR3 coding DNA: TGCGCCAGCAGCCCCAGGGGGGAGGGTAATGAAAAACTGTTTTTT.

The chain recombines TRBV29-1 with TRBJ2-5; TRBD1 is a possible D gene (6 bases). The V and J ends lost 5 bases and 1 base respectively, with 14 bases between them. This CDR3 comprises 14 residues. Looked up from germline, CDR1 is SQVTM and CDR2 is ANQGSEA. The CDR3 DNA is TGCAGCGTTCCCCTACAGGGCCCCCAAGAGACCCAGTACTTC. Its protein is CSVPLQGPQETQYF.

This clonotype was counted a few times. The CDR3 reads CSAISSGGALNEQFF. CDR3 nucleotide sequence: TGCAGTGCTATATCGAGCGGGGGGGCCCTAAATGAGCAGTTCTTC. The V gene is TRBV20-1, the J gene TRBJ2-1; 10 nucleotides line up with TRBD2. Losses at the gene ends were 4 bases for V and 7 bases for J; bases not matched to a gene: 10. This CDR3 comprises 15 residues. Germline values: CDR1 DFQATT, CDR2 SNEGSKA (reference sequence).

The V and J genes are TRBV7-2 and TRBJ1-4; no clear D. Trimming removed 5 bases at V and 4 bases at J, with 17 bases between. The germline V gene has CDR1 SGHTA and CDR2 FQGNSA. The CDR3 runs 16 residues. CDR3 coding DNA: TGTGCCAGCAGCCAACTGGGCCCCCGAGATAATGAAAAACTGTTTTTT. It is translated as CASSQLGPRDNEKLFF.

The CDR3 bases are TGTGCCACCAGAGAATTCCGGGACAGGTCCTACGAGCAGTACTTC. As protein: CATREFRDRSYEQYF. V gene TRBV15 combines with J gene TRBJ2-7; the match to TRBD1 covers 8 bases. This CDR3 has 15 residues. J gave up 1 base and V 6 bases, and 8 bases lay outside the gene matches. Germline assignment: CDR1 LNHNV and CDR2 YYDKDF (reference sequence).

The rearrangement joins TRBV4-3 to TRBJ2-1, with 8 bases aligning to TRBD2. From germline, CDR1 is LGHNA and CDR2 YSLEER. Trimming at V came to 0 bases and at J to 4 bases, leaving 8 bases not matched to a gene. CDR3 length: 17 amino acids. The CDR3 DNA sequence: TGCGCCAGCAGCCAAGAGGACGGGGGGGATACTTACAATGAGCAGTTCTTC. Amino acids: CASSQEDGGDTYNEQFF.

This chain joins TRBV27 and TRBJ1-2; a possible D gene is TRBD1 (6 bases). Trimming pared 6 bases from V and 0 bases from J, leaving 11 bases between. The CDR3 consists of 14 residues. The germline V gene has CDR1 MNHEY and CDR2 SMNVEV (reference sequence). The chain's CDR3 is CASRVTGTNYGYTF. CDR3 sequence (DNA): TGTGCCAGCAGGGTCACAGGGACTAACTATGGCTACACCTTC.

With respect to this clonotype: A much larger clone lies one base from this, so it may be a read error. The chain has TRBV7-2 and TRBJ2-5; perhaps TRBD2 as D (6 bases). There are 14 residues in the CDR3. V lost 5 bases, J lost 7 bases, and 17 bases lay in between. CDR1 and CDR2 from the germline V gene are SGHTA and FQGNSA. The CDR3 nucleotides read TGTGCCAGCAGCCTGGGACTGACTGGGGGGACCCAGTACTTC. Translation gives CASSLGLTGGTQYF.

This clonotype was detected only a few times. The CDR3 DNA follows: TGCGCCAGCAGCCAAGACGCCAGGGAGAGTGGCTACACCTTC. It codes for CASSQDARESGYTF. This chain links TRBV4-3 with TRBJ1-2, with a tentative D call TRBD1 (5 bases). Trimming removed 0 bases from V and 7 bases from J, with 12 bases in between. This CDR3 comprises 14 residues. The V gene's germline CDR1 is LGHNA and CDR2 YSLEER.

This chain connects TRBV28 to TRBJ2-4, with 9 bases fitting TRBD1. The DNA end is more similar to TRBJ2-5, so the J call may be wrong. CDR1 is MDHEN and CDR2 is SYDVKM in the germline V gene. There are 15 residues in the CDR3. Written as DNA, the CDR3 is TGTGCCATCGAACAATCCGGGACAGGGAAAGAGACCCAGTACTTC. Translating it yields CAIEQSGTGKETQYF.

The V call is TRBV2, the J call TRBJ2-7; TRBD2 agrees at 8 bases. The CDR3 covers 13 residues. With V trimmed by 9 bases and J by 7 bases, 11 bases remained unmatched. The germline V gene encodes CDR1 SNHLY and CDR2 FYNNEI. The CDR3 nucleotides read TGTGCCAGTAGAGCGGGGGCCTTCAATGAGCAGTACTTC. As protein: CASRAGAFNEQYF. The complete variable domain, with remaining parts taken from reference TRBV2 and TRBJ2-7, reads EPEVTQTPSHQVTQMGQEVILRCVPISNHLYFYWYRQILGQKVEFLVSFYNNEISEKSEIFDDQFSVERPDGSNFTLKIRSTKLEDSAMYFCASRAGAFNEQYFGPGTRLTVT.

The chain joins TRBV19 to TRBJ1-2, with D possibly TRBD1 on 5 matching bases. Trimming took off 7 bases at V and 5 bases at J, with 17 bases between the two ends. The CDR3 is made up of 14 amino acids. Germline values: CDR1 LNHDA, CDR2 SQIVND (reference sequence). CDR3 DNA sequence: TGTGCCAGTACCCCGGGGGAGCCGCTTTATGGCTACACCTTC. It is translated as CASTPGEPLYGYTF.

This chain joins TRBV9 and TRBJ2-3; 9 bases agree with TRBD2. The CDR3 runs to 18 residues. V was clipped by 0 bases and J by 2 bases; unmatched bases: 10. Germline lookup yields CDR1 SGDLS and CDR2 YYNGEE. The CDR3 nucleotides are TGTGCCAGCAGCGTAGGCCCGAAAGCGGGGGGCCCCACAGATACGCAGTATTTT. Translated, it gives CASSVGPKAGGPTDTQYF. Looking up the rest from reference TRBV9 and TRBJ2-3 gives the full variable domain: DSGVTQTPKHLITATGQRVTLRCSPRSGDLSVYWYQQSLDQGLQFLIQYYNGEERAKGNILERFSAQQFPDLHSELNLSSLELGDSALYFCASSVGPKAGGPTDTQYFGPGTRLTVL.

The J gene is TRBJ2-1, the V gene TRBV6-6, with D perhaps TRBD1 (5 bases). Germline V gene lookup returns CDR1 MNHNY and CDR2 SVGAGI (reference sequence). V lost 7 bases and J 2 bases, leaving 15 bases between the germline ends. The length of the CDR3 is 15 residues. The CDR3, as DNA: TGTGCCAGCAATAAAGACAGAGGAACCTACAATGAGCAGTTCTTC. Protein sequence: CASNKDRGTYNEQFF.

This sequence joins TRBV6-5 and TRBJ2-1; D is unresolved. Looked up from germline, CDR1 is MNHEY and CDR2 is SVGAGI. The CDR3 loop spans 14 amino acids. V shed 2 bases and J shed 5 bases, with 10 bases lying between them. CDR3 nucleotides: TGTGCCAGCAGTTACGAAGGGTCGCACAATGAGCAGTTCTTC. Protein product: CASSYEGSHNEQFF.

The chain uses TRBV5-1 and TRBJ2-3; perhaps TRBD2 as D (5 bases). Germline V gene sequence: CDR1 SGHRS, CDR2 YFSETQ. The CDR3 is 15 residues long. V lost 6 bases to trimming and J lost 3 bases, with 17 bases between them. The chain's CDR3 is CASIEGPGPTDTQYF. Here the CDR3 DNA reads TGCGCCAGCATCGAGGGCCCAGGCCCAACAGATACGCAGTATTTT.

This clonotype appeared many times. A read error may produce the germline difference seen at one junction end. V and J are TRBV3-1 and TRBJ2-1, with D perhaps matching TRBD2 (7 bases). The CDR3 is made up of 14 amino acids. Germline V gene sequence: CDR1 LGHDT, CDR2 YNNKEL (reference sequence). CDR3 nucleotide sequence: TGCGCCAGCAGCCAGGGAGGGGGGTACAATGAGCAGTTCTTC. This gives the protein CASSQGGGYNEQFF.

The gene calls are TRBV11-2 and TRBJ2-7; 7 nucleotides match TRBD1. V trimming: 1 base; J trimming: 2 bases; junction bases outside the gene matches: 8. The CDR3 extends over 16 amino acids. Germline V lookup: CDR1 SGHAT, CDR2 FQNNGV. The CDR3 loop reads CASSLVSGTVTYEQYF. The CDR3 nucleotides read TGTGCCAGCAGCTTAGTTAGTGGGACAGTGACCTACGAGCAGTACTTC.

This clonotype was observed a handful of times. V and J are TRBV29-1 and TRBJ2-1, with no clear D. The CDR3 length is 12 residues. The germline V gene has CDR1 SQVTM and CDR2 ANQGSEA. V was trimmed by 0 bases and J by 9 bases, leaving 9 bases between them. This CDR3 is CSVEDSGSEQFF. The CDR3 bases are TGCAGCGTTGAAGATTCAGGCTCTGAGCAGTTCTTC.